This is a list of T cell receptor beta chains from one sample in a study of shared clonotypes between healthy human individuals. Clones were read by immunoSEQ multiplex PCR, and TCRdb kept only the in-frame ones, dropping some. The repertoire holds approximately 2.5 million clones, with approximately 90% as singletons. The sequenced sample consisted of naive CD4+ T cells sorted from blood. The receptors were gathered from a man aged 18 to 30 in good health. Each CDR3 is given with its conserved first and last residue. The D gene is left open where the match is weak. Size is omitted from some rows. Given values are once, few, many or a class for expanded clones.

D	V	J	size	CDR3	DNA
NA	TRBV6-6	TRBJ1-6	NA	CASSYVGGAPLHF	TGTGCCAGCAGTTACGTGGGGGGCGCACCCCTCCACTTT
NA	TRBV30	TRBJ1-6	NA	CAWIPYSGDNFSPLHF	TGTGCCTGGATCCCATACTCAGGGGACAACTTTTCACCCCTCCACTTT
NA	TRBV10-2	TRBJ2-1	NA	CASMRGERAAQEQFF	TGCGCCAGCATGCGTGGGGAGCGGGCTGCCCAGGAGCAGTTCTTC
NA	TRBV30	TRBJ1-5	NA	CAWSGGLRQPQHF	TGTGCCTGGAGTGGGGGGTTACGACAGCCCCAGCATTTT
NA	TRBV27	TRBJ2-3	NA	CASSFGGNTQYF	TGTGCCAGCAGTTTTGGTGGTAATACGCAGTATTTT
NA	TRBV30	TRBJ2-3	NA	CAWSLGAPTSTDTQYF	TGTGCCTGGAGTCTGGGGGCCCCCACCTCCACAGATACGCAGTATTTT
NA	TRBV30	TRBJ1-6	NA	CACPPLGIAYNSPLHF	TGTGCCTGCCCCCCTCTGGGGATCGCCTATAATTCACCCCTCCACTTT
NA	TRBV4-3	TRBJ2-2	once	CASSQAHSTNTGELFF	TGCGCCAGCAGCCAAGCTCACAGCACGAACACCGGGGAGCTGTTTTTT
NA	TRBV5-1	TRBJ1-1	NA	CASSFEGQLNTEAFF	TGCGCCAGCAGCTTCGAAGGACAGCTGAACACTGAAGCTTTCTTT
TRBD2	TRBV9	TRBJ2-7	NA	CASSVGGGAAPSEQYF	TGTGCCAGCAGCGTAGGGGGAGGGGCCGCTCCTTCCGAGCAGTACTTC
NA	TRBV7-9	TRBJ2-6	NA	CASSVPGQNSGANVLTF	TGTGCCAGCAGCGTTCCGGGGCAAAACTCTGGGGCCAACGTCCTGACTTTC
NA	TRBV10-3	TRBJ1-2	NA	CAISDPASPKRDSYGYTF	TGTGCCATCAGTGATCCCGCGAGCCCGAAGCGGGATTCCTATGGCTACACCTTC
NA	TRBV30	TRBJ1-3	NA	CAWSQLPSGNTIYF	TGTGCCTGGAGTCAGCTACCCTCTGGAAACACCATATATTTT
NA	TRBV11-2	TRBJ1-3	NA	CASSLATPQGLVGNTIYF	TGTGCCAGCAGCTTAGCAACCCCCCAAGGGTTGGTAGGAAACACCATATATTTT
NA	TRBV5-4	TRBJ2-1	NA	CASSSGISSSYNEQFF	TGTGCCAGCAGCTCCGGGATTAGTAGCTCCTACAATGAGCAGTTCTTC
TRBD1	TRBV6-1	TRBJ2-7	NA	CASSDDRVDYEQYF	TGTGCCAGCAGTGATGACAGGGTGGACTACGAGCAGTACTTC
NA	TRBV19	TRBJ2-2	NA	CASSMSTTGVVYTGELFF	TGTGCCAGTAGTATGTCGACTACCGGGGTGGTGTACACCGGGGAGCTGTTTTTT
TRBD1	TRBV5-4	TRBJ1-2	NA	CASSLETGGGYTF	TGTGCCAGCAGCTTGGAGACAGGGGGTGGCTACACCTTC
NA	TRBV9	TRBJ1-3	NA	CASSVGEGIGNTIYF	TGTGCCAGCAGCGTAGGGGAGGGTATTGGAAACACCATATATTTT
NA	TRBV6-1	TRBJ1-6	few	CASSESYNSPLHF	TGTGCCAGCAGTGAATCCTATAATTCACCCCTCCACTTT
TRBD2	TRBV7-7	TRBJ2-3	NA	CASSSSTSGSTDTQYF	TGTGCTAGCAGCTCCTCGACTAGCGGGTCCACAGATACGCAGTATTTT
NA	TRBV6-1	TRBJ2-5	NA	CASSWTTPQETQYF	TGTGCCAGCAGTTGGACTACCCCGCAAGAGACCCAGTACTTC
TRBD2	TRBV13	TRBJ2-3	NA	CASSLGLAGGPGTDTQYF	TGTGCCAGCAGCTTGGGACTAGCGGGAGGGCCGGGCACAGATACGCAGTATTTT
NA	TRBV7-2	TRBJ1-5	once	CASSLGRSNQPQHF	TGTGCCAGCAGCTTAGGTAGGAGCAATCAGCCCCAGCATTTT
NA	TRBV23-1	TRBJ2-3	NA	CASSQSGRDCSRDNSTDTQYF	TGCGCCAGCAGTCAATCAGGGAGGGACTGTTCTCGGGACAATAGCACAGATACGCAGTATTTT
TRBD1	TRBV5-4	TRBJ2-3	NA	CASSTRTGASTDTQYF	TGTGCCAGCAGCACAAGAACAGGGGCGAGCACAGATACGCAGTATTTT
NA	TRBV5-1	TRBJ2-7	NA	CASSSGDSSYEQYF	TGCGCCAGCAGCTCGGGGGACAGCTCCTACGAGCAGTACTTC
TRBD2	TRBV5-5	TRBJ2-7	NA	CASSLSSGPSYEQYF	TGTGCCAGCAGCTTAAGTAGCGGGCCTTCCTACGAGCAGTACTTC